This entry describes one T cell receptor beta chain. CD8+CD57+ cell expansion had been shown by flow cytometry in patients chosen for sequencing. The data were obtained in a study of CD8+CD57+ T cells in acquired aplastic anemia. Study details: Sorted CD4+ plus CD8+ cells gave DNA averaging roughly 3.5 ug.

Genomic DNA templated the TCR beta VDJ and CDR3 profiling. A single record per CDR3 protein comes from TCRdb applying MiXCR to the reads. The sample shows under 500,000 distinct CDR3 sequences, about a third of them seen only once. Sequencing used sorted CD4+, CD8+, or CD8+CD57+ T cells (not recorded which) from PBMCs. This TCR came from a human donor with aplastic anemia.

CDR3 bases: TGTGCCTGGAGTGTACTTTTTGGCTACACCTTC. Translating it yields CAWSVLFGYTF. V and J are TRBV19 and TRBJ1-2; no firm D call. In germline, CDR1 is LNHDA, CDR2 SQIVND (reference sequence). This CDR3 has 11 residues. V shed 11 bases and J shed 7 bases, with 14 bases lying between them.